This TCR beta chain was captured by sequencing in a study of T cells in Graves' hyperthyroidism and ophthalmopathy. About the study: Blood was drawn when the patient was first diagnosed and still untreated.

Amplified regions were TCR beta CDR3 sequences from RNA transcripts. HTBI primers were used for first-round RT-PCR of the TCR CDR3. TCRdb reprocessed the multiplex PCR reads with MiXCR, giving one entry per CDR3 protein. Of about 600,000 distinct CDR3 sequences listed, approximately 15% were seen once; the top ten hold 7% to 9%. General observations from the study: Within blood appeared most thyroid clonotypes that had expanded above 0.001. Progression to ophthalmopathy was predicted a median of roughly 6.6 months early.

Ophthalmopathy in the patients scored at least 3 on Clinical Activity Score and at least 4 on NOSPECS grade, lasting under 3 months. This clonotype occurred many times. Antigen unknown. Trimming removed 6 bases at V and 1 base at J, with 21 bases between. The CDR3 sequence is 17 residues long. CDR1 MNHNS and CDR2 SASEGT come from the germline V gene. The sample was blood. This chain connects TRBV6-1 to TRBJ1-1, with no clear D. The TCR comes from a woman aged 18-35 years with Graves' ophthalmopathy. CDR3 loop: CASSRLAAESPNTEAFF. The CDR3 DNA is TGTGCCAGCAGCCGCTTGGCGGCAGAAAGCCCGAACACTGAAGCTTTCTTT.